These 7 T cell receptor beta chains were sequenced from one sample in a study of shared clonotypes between healthy human individuals. Libraries were prepared by immunoSEQ multiplex PCR; TCRdb keeps only in-frame clonotypes and omits some of them. The top ten clones hold 1.5% to 2% of a sample with 2 million to 2.5 million clones, just over 90% of them seen once. Naive CD8 cells, CD45RO-negative and positively selected for CCR7, excluded terminally differentiated effector memory CD45RA+ cells. Sequenced sample: naive CD8+ T cells from PBMCs. Receptors originate from a man aged 18 to 29 in good health. Some clones in this sample may be carry-over from other donors' samples.

The chain employs TRBV29-1 and TRBJ2-1; TRBD1 or TRBD2 may be the D gene (5 bases each). V gave up 4 bases and J gave up 7 bases, with 20 bases separating them. This CDR3 comprises 15 residues. Germline CDR1 reads SQVTM; CDR2 reads ANQGSEA. The CDR3 loop is CSVVSFGASGNEQFF. DNA of the CDR3: TGCAGCGTTGTGAGTTTCGGGGCGTCAGGGAATGAGCAGTTCTTC.

This rearrangement joins TRBV27 to TRBJ2-5, with D maybe TRBD1 (7 bases). Germline V gene lookup returns CDR1 MNHEY and CDR2 SMNVEV (reference sequence). This CDR3 spans 17 amino acids. The V end lost 5 bases, the J end lost 1 base, and 20 bases lay between the germline ends. CDR3 residues: CASSLRGARLTQETQYF. Here the CDR3 DNA reads TGTGCCAGCAGTCTCAGGGGGGCGCGTCTGACCCAAGAGACCCAGTACTTC.

The V call is TRBV13, the J call TRBJ2-2; 7 bases are a match to TRBD2. This CDR3 has 18 amino acids. V lost 0 bases, J lost 0 bases, and 7 bases stayed unmatched. Germline V gene sequence: CDR1 PRHDT, CDR2 FYEKMQ (reference sequence). In DNA, the CDR3 is TGTGCCAGCAGCTTAGGCCTGCGGGGGACCGCGAACACCGGGGAGCTGTTTTTT. Amino acids: CASSLGLRGTANTGELFF.

The V and J genes are TRBV5-1 and TRBJ1-2, with D uncertain. Germline CDR1 SGHRS, CDR2 YFSETQ. The CDR3 consists of 16 residues. V was cut by 0 bases and J by 0 bases, with 12 bases left in between. The CDR3 DNA reads as TGCGCCAGCAGCTTGGAGAGCGGACGCTCTAACTATGGCTACACCTTC. Amino acid sequence: CASSLESGRSNYGYTF.

The chain recombines TRBV4-3 with TRBJ1-1, with D maybe TRBD1 (6 bases). Germline V CDR1 and CDR2: LGHNA, YSLEER. V dropped 0 bases and J dropped 6 bases, with 11 bases sitting between them. There are 14 residues in the CDR3. CDR3 protein: CASSQDRGAPEAFF. CDR3 sequence (DNA): TGCGCCAGCAGCCAAGATCGGGGGGCTCCTGAAGCTTTCTTT.

V usage is TRBV2 and J usage is TRBJ1-1; D is unresolved. Germline CDR1 is SNHLY and CDR2 is FYNNEI. The germline V and J ends were trimmed by 7 bases and 2 bases, with 8 bases remaining between them. The CDR3 length is 12 residues. CDR3 nucleotide sequence: TGTGCCAGCATTCTGCAAAACACTGAAGCTTTCTTT. Protein product: CASILQNTEAFF.

The CDR3 spells CSVIPASRLSLEQFF. The CDR3 DNA sequence: TGCAGCGTTATCCCCGCATCACGACTGTCCCTCGAGCAGTTCTTC. The chain has TRBV29-1 and TRBJ2-1; D ambiguous. CDR3 length: 15 amino acids. The V gene lost 5 bases and the J gene lost 10 bases, with 24 bases spanning the gap. Germline CDR1 is SQVTM and CDR2 is ANQGSEA.